This TCR beta chain was sequenced during a study of vaccination and CD4 T cells after COVID-19. At the level of the study: Post-vaccine specimens were obtained a median around 79 days after dose two (range 14 to 241).

Comments on this clonotype: Its target is unknown.

The sample's time point: late sampling 161 to 241 days after vaccination in a few convalescent patients. Documented treatment: roughly 11-day PBMC culture with coronavirus spike peptide pools or control peptides (ViraFEST assay). ViraFEST used peptide pools to expand antigen-specific T cells and subsequently sequenced their TCRs. The Oncomine TCR Beta short-read assay was applied to DNA of cultured CD4+ T cells. TCRdb recomputed calls from the PCR reads with MiXCR, one row per CDR3 protein. The table records about 15,000 distinct CDR3 sequences, roughly 50% of them present only once. Regarding the study as a whole: In convalescent patients, 304 of 307 vaccine-specific clones were mono-reactive for SARS-CoV-2 spike.

The germline CDR1 and CDR2 sequences are SEHNR and FQNEAQ (reference sequence). V was shortened by 5 bases and J by 8 bases, with 18 bases between the two germline ends. There are 14 residues in the CDR3. Material: CD4+ T cells from blood, cultured in vitro, obtained about 7 months after SARS-CoV-2 vaccination. The rearrangement joins TRBV7-9 to TRBJ1-2, with no clear D. This clonotype originated in a human donor who had recovered from COVID-19. CDR3 nucleotides: TGTGCCAGCAGCCGTCGGGATCCCTTGGAAGGCTACACCTTC. Translation: CASSRRDPLEGYTF.